The T cell receptor beta chain under discussion was sequenced for a study of glioma-infiltrating T cells. Study background: Presurgical dexamethasone in glioma patients lasted six or fewer days.

Using RNA template, CDR3s of TCR alpha and beta were amplified with iRepertoire arm-PCR. Using its own MiXCR run on the multiplex PCR reads, TCRdb lists one record per CDR3 protein. This sample carries fewer than 500,000 distinct CDR3 sequences, more than 35% of them seen once, and the ten largest clones take around 11%. Details on this clonotype: Its specificity is unknown.

The study, taken as a whole, reports: Tissue-blood divergence was below expectation in non-neoplastic patients, above in gliomas.

The sequence was collected from a human donor with low-grade glioma or glioblastoma, undergoing nonglioma brain surgery, or in good health (not recorded which). Sample: glioma tissue, nonneoplastic brain tissue, or PBMCs (not recorded which).

The CDR3 loop reads CASSLDDIFTEAFF. The CDR3, as DNA: TGTGCCAGCAGCTTGGATGACATATTCACTGAAGCTTTCTTT. This chain uses TRBV7-9 with TRBJ1-1; D gene uncertain. The V gene's germline CDR1 is SEHNR and CDR2 FQNEAQ (reference sequence). V lost 3 bases and J lost 4, with 12 bases in between. The CDR3 contains 14 residues.